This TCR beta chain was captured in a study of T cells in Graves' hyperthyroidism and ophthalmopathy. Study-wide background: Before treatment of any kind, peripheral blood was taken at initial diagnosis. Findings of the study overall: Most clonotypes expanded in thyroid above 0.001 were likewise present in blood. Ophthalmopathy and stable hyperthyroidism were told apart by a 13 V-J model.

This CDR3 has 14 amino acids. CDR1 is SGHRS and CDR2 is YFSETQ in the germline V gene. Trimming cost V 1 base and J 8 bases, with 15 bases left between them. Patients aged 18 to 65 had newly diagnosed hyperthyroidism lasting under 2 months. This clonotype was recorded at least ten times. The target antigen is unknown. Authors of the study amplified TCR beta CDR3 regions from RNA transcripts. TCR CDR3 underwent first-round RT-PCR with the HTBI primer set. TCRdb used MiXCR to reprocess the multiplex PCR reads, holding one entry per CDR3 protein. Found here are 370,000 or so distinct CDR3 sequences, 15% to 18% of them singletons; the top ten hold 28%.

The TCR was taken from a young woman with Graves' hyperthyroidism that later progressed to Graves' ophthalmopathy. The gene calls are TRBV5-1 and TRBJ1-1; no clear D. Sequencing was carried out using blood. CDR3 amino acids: CASSLLISTIEAFF. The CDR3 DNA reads TGCGCCAGCAGCTTGCTCATCTCGACGATAGAAGCTTTCTTT.